These 14 T cell receptor beta chains share one sample of origin, sequenced in a study of shared clonotypes between healthy human individuals. Sequenced by immunoSEQ multiplex PCR; TCRdb stores in-frame clones only, minus some. The sample contains over a million clones, about 75% of which appear only once. The sequencing input was memory CD4+ T cells sorted from blood. Specified subset: CD45RA-negative fraction. These receptors were taken from a man aged 18 to 29 in good health.

This chain joins TRBV2 and TRBJ2-7; 10 nucleotides agree with TRBD2. V shed 6 bases, J shed 6 bases, and the junction held 8 bases outside the gene matches. Germline V lookup: CDR1 SNHLY, CDR2 FYNNEI. CDR3 length: 14 residues. CDR3 in amino acids: CASSVLAGVGEQYF. CDR3 bases: TGTGCCAGCAGCGTTCTAGCGGGAGTTGGCGAGCAGTACTTC.

The chain employs TRBV7-3 and TRBJ1-2; the match to TRBD1 covers 7 bases. The ends lost 5 bases at V and 1 base at J; junction bases unmatched: 7. The CDR3 is 15 amino acids. Germline CDR1 SGHTA, CDR2 FQGTGA. The CDR3 protein is CASSPLDRVNYGYTF. In nucleotides, the CDR3 is TGTGCCAGCAGCCCCTTAGACAGGGTTAACTATGGCTACACCTTC.

The chain carries TRBV7-9 and TRBJ2-7, with D possibly being TRBD2 (6 bases). CDR3 length equals 16 residues. Trimming took off 1 base at V and 7 bases at J, with 20 bases between the two ends. CDR1 is SEHNR and CDR2 is FQNEAQ in the germline V gene (reference sequence). The CDR3 bases are TGTGCCAGCAGCTTAGACGGCATGCTGGCTCGGGAGGAGCAGTACTTC. This translates into CASSLDGMLAREEQYF.

CDR3 in amino acids: CAYKRNAGEKLFF. The CDR3 DNA reads as TGTGCCTATAAACGGAACGCCGGGGAAAAACTGTTTTTT. The rearrangement links TRBV30 to TRBJ1-4; unclear D gene. This CDR3 spans 13 amino acids. Trimming left V 7 bases short and J 8 bases short, with 17 bases between. Germline assignment: CDR1 GTSNPN and CDR2 SVGIG (reference sequence).

The chain has TRBV6-5 and TRBJ2-7; the D is unclear. This CDR3 is 11 amino acids long. CDR1 is MNHEY and CDR2 is SVGAGI in the germline V gene. Deletions cut 6 bases from V and 9 bases from J, with 12 bases between. The CDR3 DNA follows: TGTGCCAGCAGGTCAGAGTCTGGGCAGTACTTC. It is translated as CASRSESGQYF.

The J gene is TRBJ2-3, the V gene TRBV9, with D perhaps assigned TRBD1 or TRBD2 (6 bases each). This CDR3 has 16 amino acids. In germline, CDR1 is SGDLS, CDR2 YYNGEE. Between the trimmed V and J ends, which lost 4 bases and 1 base, there was a span of 16 bases. CDR3 amino acids: CASSPRGGSGTDTQYF. In nucleotides, the CDR3 is TGTGCCAGCAGCCCCCGAGGGGGGTCTGGCACAGATACGCAGTATTTT.

In its sample, this clone was seen many times. The V and J genes are TRBV9 and TRBJ1-1; D gene uncertain. Germline CDR1 SGDLS, CDR2 YYNGEE. This CDR3 is built from 14 residues. Trimming left V 0 bases short and J 4 bases short, with 10 bases between. The CDR3 region has the DNA TGTGCCAGCAGCGTAGGTGAGATGCGCACTGAAGCTTTCTTT. This sequence encodes CASSVGEMRTEAFF.

This clone was counted a single time. V usage is TRBV7-6 and J usage is TRBJ1-4; TRBD1 matches 10 bases. J lost 7 bases, V lost 5 bases, and 10 bases had no gene match. The CDR3 is 16 residues long. Per the germline V gene, CDR1 is SGHVS and CDR2 is FNYEAQ. The CDR3 bases are TGTGCCAGCAGCCCGACAGGGGGCCAGGTCGGTGAAAAACTGTTTTTT. This translates into CASSPTGGQVGEKLFF.

This clone was seen many times. The CDR3: CASSLFQGNTEAFF. CDR3 in DNA: TGTGCCAGCAGTTTATTTCAGGGTAACACTGAAGCTTTCTTT. This chain uses TRBV27 with TRBJ1-1; possible D gene TRBD1, 5 bases. The V end was cut by 1 base, the J end by 2 bases, with 8 bases between. Germline loops: CDR1 MNHEY, CDR2 SMNVEV (reference sequence). CDR3 length equals 14 residues.

This clone was observed many times. The chain carries TRBV5-6 and TRBJ2-1; 8 nucleotides line up with TRBD2. Germline trimming cut 5 bases from V and 9 bases from J; bases unmatched to any gene: 4. From germline, CDR1 is SGHDT and CDR2 YYEEEE. The CDR3 runs to 12 residues. CDR3 DNA sequence: TGTGCCAGCAGATTTAGCGGGACTGAGCAGTTCTTC. Translated: CASRFSGTEQFF.

This clone was observed at least ten times. V is TRBV6-5 and J is TRBJ1-3; D might be TRBD1 (5 bases). CDR1 is MNHEY, CDR2 SVGAGI, per germline. The CDR3 is made up of 13 amino acids. V dropped 8 bases and J dropped 0 bases, with 8 bases sitting between them. CDR3 nucleotides: TGTGCCAGCTCTGGGGCCTCTGGAAACACCATATATTTT. Protein product: CASSGASGNTIYF.

V is TRBV7-8 and J is TRBJ2-7; D is possibly TRBD1 (6 bases). V gave up 5 bases and J gave up 0 bases, with 14 bases separating them. This CDR3 is built from 15 residues. Germline CDR1 SGHVS, CDR2 FQNEAQ. The CDR3 DNA sequence: TGTGCCAGCAGCCGAATGGGGGCACTCTCCTACGAGCAGTACTTC. It specifies CASSRMGALSYEQYF.

This clone has only a few counts. The CDR3 protein is CASSLQGASEQYF. CDR3 coding DNA: TGTGCCAGCAGCCTCCAGGGGGCCAGCGAGCAGTACTTC. The chain joins TRBV9 to TRBJ2-7; 8 bases fit TRBD1. Germline CDR1 and CDR2: SGDLS and YYNGEE. The CDR3 has 13 amino acids. Unmatched junction bases numbered 6, after V lost 4 bases and J lost 6 bases.

The chain employs TRBV10-3 and TRBJ2-5; TRBD1 is a possible D gene (5 bases). CDR1 and CDR2 (germline): ENHRY, SYGVKD. This CDR3 region has 13 residues. Trimming removed 10 bases from V and 4 bases from J, with 16 bases in between. This CDR3 reads CASKTRQGETQYF. The CDR3, as DNA: TGTGCCAGCAAGACACGCCAGGGAGAGACCCAGTACTTC.